Listed below are T cell receptor beta chains from one sample, sequenced in a study of blood T cell repertoires in COVID-19. Produced via immunoSEQ multiplex PCR; TCRdb's table is partial and in-frame only. The sample contains just under 85,000 clones, around 83% of which appear only once. The sequencing sample was made of peripheral blood. Every receptor here comes from a woman aged 60 to 75 with acute or convalescent COVID-19. CDR3s include the opening cysteine and the closing phenylalanine or tryptophan. The D gene is left open where the match is weak. Not all rows give a size; the values are once, few, many and, for expanded clones, a class.

size,D,J,V,DNA,CDR3
-,-,TRBJ1-3,TRBV10-3,TGTGCCATCAGTGAGCCCAGGGGTCTCTCTGGAAACACCATATATTTT,CAISEPRGLSGNTIYF
-,-,TRBJ2-1,TRBV2,TGTGCCAGCAGTGAAACTCAGACAGCCGACTCCTACAATGAGCAGTTCTTC,CASSETQTADSYNEQFF
-,TRBD1,TRBJ2-2,TRBV5-4,TGTGCCACTACGCTCGGGACAGGTCTGCGGGAGCTGTTTTTT,CATTLGTGLRELFF
-,-,TRBJ1-6,TRBV11-3,TGTGCCAGCAGCTTGGCTACTTCAGGGTTTTCACCCCTCCACTTT,CASSLATSGFSPLHF
-,-,TRBJ1-1,TRBV9,TGTGCCAGCAGCGTAGCCCCCGGACAGACGACTGAAGCTTTCTTT,CASSVAPGQTTEAFF
once,TRBD1,TRBJ1-5,TRBV14,TGTGCCAGCAGCCAAGTCAACAGGGGCCATCAGCCCCAGCATTTT,CASSQVNRGHQPQHF
-,-,TRBJ1-5,TRBV24-1,TGTGCCACCAGTGATTTGCCCGGGTCCGTGGGGCGCGCTCAGCCCCAGCATTTT,CATSDLPGSVGRAQPQHF
-,-,TRBJ1-3,TRBV10-3,TGTGCCATCAGCGATCAGGGCTATGGAAACACCATATATTTT,CAISDQGYGNTIYF
-,TRBD1,TRBJ1-2,TRBV18,TGTGCCAGCTCACCAAGTCCCGGGACAGGGAACTATGGCTACACCTTC,CASSPSPGTGNYGYTF
-,-,TRBJ2-7,TRBV12-3/TRBV12-4,TGTGCCAGCAGTTTAGGTTCTAGTCGCGAGCAGTACTTC,CASSLGSSREQYF
-,-,TRBJ2-4,TRBV2,TGTGCCAGCAGTGATGCATCAGGGGCCAAAAACATTCAGTACTTC,CASSDASGAKNIQYF
-,-,TRBJ1-3,TRBV6-5,TGTGCCAGTTATTTGGGAGGTTCTGGAAACACCATATATTTT,CASYLGGSGNTIYF
once,TRBD1,TRBJ2-5,TRBV10-1,TGCGCCAGCAGTACCGACAGGGGTGGGAAAGAGACCCAGTACTTC,CASSTDRGGKETQYF
-,-,TRBJ2-7,TRBV7-9,TGTGCCAGCAGCTTGGCGGGACTTTCCTTTCCTGACGAGCAGTACTTC,CASSLAGLSFPDEQYF
-,TRBD1,TRBJ2-1,TRBV7-2,TGTGCCAGCAGCAGGGACAGGTACAATGAGCAGTTCTTC,CASSRDRYNEQFF
-,-,TRBJ1-1,TRBV5-1,TGCGCCAGCAGCCGTGAGGGCCAAGCTGAGTCTGAAGCTTTCTTT,CASSREGQAESEAFF
-,-,TRBJ2-2,TRBV7-8,TGTGCCAGCAGCTTTGGGGGGAAGAACACCGGGGAGCTGTTTTTT,CASSFGGKNTGELFF
-,TRBD1,TRBJ1-6,TRBV6-1,TGTGCCAGCAGCGAAGACAGGGGTACACCCCTCCACTTT,CASSEDRGTPLHF
-,TRBD1,TRBJ1-4,TRBV9,TGTGCCAGCAGCGAGGGACAGGGGGCTGAAAAACTGTTTTTT,CASSEGQGAEKLFF
-,TRBD2,TRBJ2-3,TRBV30,TGTGCCTGGAGTGTACTGGTAGCGGGGTATTCCCCGGATACGCAGTATTTT,CAWSVLVAGYSPDTQYF
once,TRBD1,TRBJ2-1,TRBV29-1,TGCAGCGTGACAGGGGCCTACAATGAGCAGTTCTTC,CSVTGAYNEQFF
-,TRBD1,TRBJ2-7,TRBV5-1,TGCGCCAGCCGACTGGGGGTGACAGGGGACCCGCTCCTAACCTACGAGCAGTACTTC,CASRLGVTGDPLLTYEQYF
-,-,TRBJ1-2,TRBV30,TGTGCCTGGACTAAAAACAGGGACGGCTACACCTTC,CAWTKNRDGYTF
-,TRBD2,TRBJ2-1,TRBV7-3,TGTGCCAGCAGCTCCGCGGGGGGGCGCGATGAGCAGTTCTTC,CASSSAGGRDEQFF
-,-,TRBJ2-5,TRBV6-2/TRBV6-3,TGTGCCAGCAGCGACGCAAGTCTGCCGCGGGAGACCCAGTACTTC,CASSDASLPRETQYF
-,TRBD1,TRBJ2-2,TRBV5-1,TGCGCCAGCAGCTTGTCGGCTGGGACAGGGGACACCGGGGAGCTGTTTTTT,CASSLSAGTGDTGELFF
-,TRBD1,TRBJ1-2,TRBV25-1,TGTGCCAGCAGGGGACAGGTATTCTATGGCTACACCTTC,CASRGQVFYGYTF
-,-,TRBJ2-2,TRBV5-1,TGCGCCAGCAGCCCGGGCGTCGTTAGCGAGGCCGGGGAGCTGTTTTTT,CASSPGVVSEAGELFF
-,-,TRBJ2-5,TRBV6-1,TGTGCCAGCAGTGAAGGATTGGGCAGAGCAGAGACCCAGTACTTC,CASSEGLGRAETQYF
-,TRBD2,TRBJ2-5,TRBV5-4,TGTGCCAGCTACGAGCGGGAGGGGGGGGAGACCCAGTACTTC,CASYEREGGETQYF
-,TRBD1,TRBJ1-1,TRBV3-1/TRBV3-2,TGTGCCAGCAGCCCATATTCAGGGGGAGGCACTGAAGCTTTCTTT,CASSPYSGGGTEAFF
-,-,TRBJ1-2,TRBV6-5,TGTGCCAGCAGTTACTCGCAGAACTATGGCTACACCTTC,CASSYSQNYGYTF
-,-,TRBJ1-2,TRBV19,TGTGCCAGTAGTCGCGACAGCGGGTATGGCTACACCTTC,CASSRDSGYGYTF
-,TRBD1,TRBJ1-2,TRBV11-2,TGTGCCAGCAGCTTCCCGGGACAGGGTGACTATGGCTACACCTTC,CASSFPGQGDYGYTF
-,-,TRBJ2-1,TRBV11-2,TGTGCCAGCAACCTAGCGACCTCCTACAATGAGCAGTTCTTC,CASNLATSYNEQFF
-,TRBD1,TRBJ2-7,TRBV27,TGTGCCAGCAGTTCCCCACAGGGGGCGGTCTACGAGCAGTACTTC,CASSSPQGAVYEQYF
-,TRBD1,TRBJ1-2,TRBV9,TGTGCCAGCAGCGCAGGGGGGACCGAGATGCCAAAGGACTTC,CASSAGGTEMPKDF
-,-,TRBJ1-1,TRBV30,TGTGCCTGGAGGGTAGCCTACACTGAAGCTTTCTTT,CAWRVAYTEAFF
-,-,TRBJ1-1,TRBV11-2,TGTGCCAGCAGCTCCAGGGATTGGAGCACTGAAGCTTTCTTT,CASSSRDWSTEAFF
-,TRBD1,TRBJ1-6,TRBV9,TGTGCCAGCAGCACAATAGGACAGGGGAGCTCCTATAATTCACCCCTCCACTTT,CASSTIGQGSSYNSPLHF
-,TRBD2,TRBJ2-7,TRBV7-2,TGTGCCAGCAGTTATCGGACTAGCGGGGGACCCTACGAGCAGTACTTC,CASSYRTSGGPYEQYF
-,-,TRBJ2-1,TRBV25-1,TGTGCCAGCAGTGGAGCGGGTTACAATGAGCAGTTCTTC,CASSGAGYNEQFF
-,-,TRBJ1-4,TRBV4-2,TGTGCCAGCAGCCCTAGACCGGACAAGGGTGAAAAACTGTTTTTT,CASSPRPDKGEKLFF
-,TRBD1,TRBJ2-1,TRBV19,TGTGCCAGTACCAAACGGGCCACAGGGGACTCCTACAATGAGCAGTTCTTC,CASTKRATGDSYNEQFF
few,TRBD1,TRBJ1-5,TRBV30,TGTGCCTGGAGTTCCTACCCCCGCGACAGGGGAAGTATTAATAATCAGCCCCAGCATTTT,CAWSSYPRDRGSINNQPQHF
-,TRBD2,TRBJ2-5,TRBV7-2,TGTGCCAGCAGTTCCAGGGCTAGCGGCGTAGGGATTACCCAGTACTTC,CASSSRASGVGITQYF
-,-,TRBJ1-1,TRBV30,TGTGCCTGGAGTGTCGGAGGGGACACTGAAGCTTTCTTT,CAWSVGGDTEAFF
once,-,TRBJ2-1,TRBV18,TGTGCCAGCTCACCCAGGGCATCAGGCAATGAGCAGTTCTTC,CASSPRASGNEQFF
-,TRBD1,TRBJ1-4,TRBV6-6,TGTGCCAGCACGGGACAGTCTAATGAAAAACTGTTTTTT,CASTGQSNEKLFF
once,TRBD1,TRBJ1-6,TRBV7-6,TGTGCCAGCAGCTTCGGACAGGGCCCGCCGATGGATAATTCACCCCTCCACTTT,CASSFGQGPPMDNSPLHF
-,-,TRBJ1-4,TRBV7-6,TGTGCCAGCAGCTTAGGGGGAGGTGCTGAAAAACTGTTTTTT,CASSLGGGAEKLFF
-,TRBD1,TRBJ1-1,TRBV7-8,TGTGCCAGCAGCTCCAAACCCGGACAGGGGGAGAGGAACACTGAAGCTTTCTTT,CASSSKPGQGERNTEAFF
-,-,TRBJ1-2,TRBV6-6,TGTGCCACCAGCATGGCGGGCTATGGCTACACCTTC,CATSMAGYGYTF